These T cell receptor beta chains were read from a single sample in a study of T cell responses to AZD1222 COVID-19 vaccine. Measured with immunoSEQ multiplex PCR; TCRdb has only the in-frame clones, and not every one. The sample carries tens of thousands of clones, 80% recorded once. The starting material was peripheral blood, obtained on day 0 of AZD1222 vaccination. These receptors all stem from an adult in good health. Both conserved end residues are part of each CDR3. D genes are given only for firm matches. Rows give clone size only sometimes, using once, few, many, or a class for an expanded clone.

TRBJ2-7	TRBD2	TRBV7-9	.	CASALAATYEQYF	TGTGCCAGCGCGCTAGCGGCAACCTACGAGCAGTACTTC
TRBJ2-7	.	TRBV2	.	CASSVNPYEQYF	TGTGCCAGCAGTGTGAATCCCTACGAGCAGTACTTC
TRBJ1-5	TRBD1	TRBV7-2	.	CASSSGQEVHQPQHF	TGTGCCAGCAGCTCCGGACAGGAAGTACATCAGCCCCAGCATTTT
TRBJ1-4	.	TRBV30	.	CALTEGPREKLFF	TGTGCCCTCACCGAGGGGCCTCGTGAAAAACTGTTTTTT
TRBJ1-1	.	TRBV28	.	CASISSGEATEAFF	TGTGCCAGCATATCATCCGGGGAGGCGACTGAAGCTTTCTTT
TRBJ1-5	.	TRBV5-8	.	CASSLGGTYQPQHF	TGTGCCAGCAGCTTGGGCGGGACCTATCAGCCCCAGCATTTT
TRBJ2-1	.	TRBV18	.	CASSPIKDSEQFF	TGTGCCAGCTCACCAATTAAAGACAGTGAGCAGTTCTTC
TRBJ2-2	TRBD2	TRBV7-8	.	CASSLALAGAGELFF	TGTGCCAGCAGCTTAGCACTAGCGGGGGCCGGGGAGCTGTTTTTT
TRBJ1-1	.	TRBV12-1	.	CASSPWDTEAFF	TGTGCCAGCAGCCCCTGGGACACTGAAGCTTTCTTT
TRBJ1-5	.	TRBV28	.	CASSPGGSNQPQHF	TGTGCCAGCAGCCCCGGGGGCAGCAATCAGCCCCAGCATTTT
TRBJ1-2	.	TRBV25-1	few	CASSPQGQAYGYTF	TGTGCCAGCAGTCCCCAGGGCCAGGCCTATGGCTACACCTTC
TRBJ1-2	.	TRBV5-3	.	CARSLCGDKKGYTF	TGTGCCAGAAGCTTGTGCGGGGACAAGAAAGGCTACACCTTC
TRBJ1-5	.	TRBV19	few	CASSTIGLSNQPQHF	TGTGCCAGTAGTACTATCGGCCTTAGCAATCAGCCCCAGCATTTT